This is a list of T cell receptor beta chains from one sample in a study of blood T cells in healthy people across ages. TCRdb reanalysed the 5' RACE reads using MiXCR and keeps one entry per CDR3 protein. Of about 1.1 million distinct CDR3 sequences listed, more than 30% are singletons. The source material was blood. These receptors were obtained from a man aged 18 to 29 in good health. The CDR3 runs from the conserved cysteine through the conserved F or W. The order of the fields is D gene, V gene, clone size, J gene, CDR3 DNA, CDR3 protein. The D gene is left open where the match is weak. Clone size is not always given. Where it is, it says once, few, many or a class for expanded clones.

D: .
V: TRBV4-1
size: .
J: TRBJ1-5
DNA: TGCGCCAGCAGCCAAGTAATTGGCTATGATCAGCCCCAGCATTTT
CDR3: CASSQVIGYDQPQHF

D: .
V: TRBV7-3
size: few
J: TRBJ2-1
DNA: TGTGCCAGCAGCTTCCTGGGCCCGACATTAACTTACAATGAGCAGTTCTTC
CDR3: CASSFLGPTLTYNEQFF

D: TRBD1
V: TRBV27
size: .
J: TRBJ1-2
DNA: TGTGCCAGCAGTGCAATTAGTACCCCGGACAGGGTAAGCGACTACACCTTC
CDR3: CASSAISTPDRVSDYTF

D: .
V: TRBV6-1
size: .
J: TRBJ2-3
DNA: TGTGCCAGCAGTGAATGGACCAGGAGTACGGATACGCAGTATTTT
CDR3: CASSEWTRSTDTQYF

D: .
V: TRBV2
size: few
J: TRBJ2-5
DNA: TGTGCCAGCAGTCAAACGGGGGCCCGCTTTGATGAGCAGTACTTC
CDR3: CASSQTGARFDEQYF

D: .
V: TRBV20-1
size: few
J: TRBJ2-1
DNA: TGCAGTGCTAGTCGGGGGATGTTGAATGAGCAGTTCTTC
CDR3: CSASRGMLNEQFF

D: .
V: TRBV4-1
size: .
J: TRBJ2-1
DNA: TGCGCCAGCAGCCAAGATGGAGACACCTACAATGAGCAGTTCTTC
CDR3: CASSQDGDTYNEQFF

D: .
V: TRBV7-6
size: .
J: TRBJ1-1
DNA: TGTGCCAGCAGCTTGAAGCAGGGACCCACTGAAGCTTTCTTT
CDR3: CASSLKQGPTEAFF

D: .
V: TRBV10-3
size: many
J: TRBJ2-3
DNA: TGTGCCATCAGTGAGTGGGCCCAGGCAAATACGCAGTATTTT
CDR3: CAISEWAQANTQYF

D: TRBD1
V: TRBV12-5
size: .
J: TRBJ2-1
DNA: TGTGCTAGTGGGTTGGGACAGGCTTACAATGAGCAGTTCTTC
CDR3: CASGLGQAYNEQFF

D: TRBD2
V: TRBV20-1
size: .
J: TRBJ2-3
DNA: TGCAGTGGGGCTCGGACTAGCGGGGGCGCCACAGATACGCAGTATTTT
CDR3: CSGARTSGGATDTQYF

D: .
V: TRBV5-1
size: .
J: TRBJ1-1
DNA: TGCGCCAGCAGCTTACTGACAGGCGCGGACACTGAAGCTTTCTTT
CDR3: CASSLLTGADTEAFF

D: TRBD1
V: TRBV7-2
size: .
J: TRBJ2-1
DNA: TGTGCCAGCAGCTTAACCATGACAGGGGGCCCCCTTTACAATGAGCAGTTCTTC
CDR3: CASSLTMTGGPLYNEQFF

D: TRBD1
V: TRBV7-8
size: .
J: TRBJ1-1
DNA: TGTGCCAGCAGCCCCACCCAACGGACAGGGGGCTCGATGGCTGAAGCTTTCTTT
CDR3: CASSPTQRTGGSMAEAFF

D: TRBD1
V: TRBV4-3
size: .
J: TRBJ2-2
DNA: TGCGCCAGCAGCCAGGGGACAGGAGGATTCGGGGAGCTGTTTTTT
CDR3: CASSQGTGGFGELFF

D: .
V: TRBV5-1
size: .
J: TRBJ1-6
DNA: TGCGCCAGCAGCTTGTCAGGGGTCAATTCACCCCTCCACTTT
CDR3: CASSLSGVNSPLHF

D: .
V: TRBV21-1
size: few
J: TRBJ1-6
DNA: TGTGCCAGCAGCAAAGCCGAACCGGGACAGGGGGCACGATCACCCCTCCACTTT
CDR3: CASSKAEPGQGARSPLHF

D: .
V: TRBV6-1
size: .
J: TRBJ1-5
DNA: TGTGCCGGCAGTGAAGCGCTTCCGGCAGACGGAAGACAGCCCCAGCATTTT
CDR3: CAGSEALPADGRQPQHF

D: TRBD1
V: TRBV2
size: few
J: TRBJ2-3
DNA: TGTGCCAGCAAGAAGGGGGCAGGGGATTTTTCAGGAGATACGCAGTATTTT
CDR3: CASKKGAGDFSGDTQYF

D: .
V: TRBV25-1
size: .
J: TRBJ1-2
DNA: TGTGCCAGCGCCTTCTCGGGGGATAACTATGGCTACACCTTC
CDR3: CASAFSGDNYGYTF

D: .
V: TRBV12-3/TRBV12-4
size: .
J: TRBJ1-1
DNA: TGTGCCAGCAGTAGCATAGGGAGTAGGACTGAAGCTTTCTTT
CDR3: CASSSIGSRTEAFF

D: TRBD1
V: TRBV7-9
size: few
J: TRBJ1-1
DNA: TGTGCCAGCATTCCGCCGGGACAGGGTTACACTGAAGCTTTCTTT
CDR3: CASIPPGQGYTEAFF

D: TRBD1
V: TRBV7-2
size: .
J: TRBJ1-1
DNA: TGTGCCGGCAGCTCGGGACAGAGCATGAACACTGAAGCTTTCTTT
CDR3: CAGSSGQSMNTEAFF

D: TRBD1
V: TRBV29-1
size: .
J: TRBJ2-7
DNA: TGCAGCGTTGATGGGACAGATGACCCCTACGAGCAGTACTTC
CDR3: CSVDGTDDPYEQYF

D: .
V: TRBV6-6
size: few
J: TRBJ1-1
DNA: TGTGCCAGCAGTTACTCTTCCGACAGCCAGGGCACTGAAGCTTTCTTT
CDR3: CASSYSSDSQGTEAFF

D: .
V: TRBV18
size: .
J: TRBJ2-1
DNA: TGTGCCAGCTCCCCTTATTACGGGGGCAGACTCTACAATGAGCAGTTCTTC
CDR3: CASSPYYGGRLYNEQFF

D: TRBD2
V: TRBV5-1
size: .
J: TRBJ2-1
DNA: TGCGCCAGTGTTAGGACTAGCGCCGGCAATGAGCAGTTCTTC
CDR3: CASVRTSAGNEQFF

D: .
V: TRBV12-3/TRBV12-4
size: .
J: TRBJ1-2
DNA: TGTGCCACCCTTGGGGTCGGGCAGTATGGCTACACCTTC
CDR3: CATLGVGQYGYTF

D: .
V: TRBV5-1
size: few
J: TRBJ1-2
DNA: TGCGCCAGCAGCTTGCTCCCCCTCCGGGCAGCACACCGGGTTGGCTACACCTTC
CDR3: CASSLLPLRAAHRVGYTF

D: .
V: TRBV7-8
size: few
J: TRBJ2-5
DNA: TGTGCCAGCAGCTTTGACAGCGTGGGAGAGACCCAGTACTTC
CDR3: CASSFDSVGETQYF

D: .
V: TRBV27
size: few
J: TRBJ2-7
DNA: TGTGCCAGCAGTGTACACCGCCCGCAGGAGGGCTACGAGCAGTACTTC
CDR3: CASSVHRPQEGYEQYF

D: .
V: TRBV6-2/TRBV6-3
size: few
J: TRBJ1-1
DNA: TGTGCCAGCAGTTACCCCGCGAACACTGAAGCTTTCTTT
CDR3: CASSYPANTEAFF

D: .
V: TRBV3-1
size: .
J: TRBJ1-4
DNA: TGTGCCAGCAGCCAAGATCTCGCAAGTGTTGAAAAACTGTTTTTT
CDR3: CASSQDLASVEKLFF

D: .
V: TRBV20-1
size: .
J: TRBJ1-2
DNA: TGCAGTGCGATCGGGGACGGCGTCGCTGGCTACACCTTC
CDR3: CSAIGDGVAGYTF

D: TRBD1
V: TRBV5-1
size: .
J: TRBJ1-1
DNA: TGCGCCAGCAGCTTGGTGGGCAGGGGGGCGGCTGAAGCTTTCTTT
CDR3: CASSLVGRGAAEAFF

D: .
V: TRBV12-3/TRBV12-4
size: many
J: TRBJ2-1
DNA: TGTGCCAGCAGCCCCGGATATGAGCAGTTCTTC
CDR3: CASSPGYEQFF

D: .
V: TRBV27
size: .
J: TRBJ1-1
DNA: TGTGCCAGCAGTTTATCAACGAGCACTGAAGCTTTCTTT
CDR3: CASSLSTSTEAFF

D: .
V: TRBV20-1
size: few
J: TRBJ1-2
DNA: TGCAGTGCTAGCCGGGGGCACTATGGCTACACCTTC
CDR3: CSASRGHYGYTF

D: TRBD1
V: TRBV9
size: .
J: TRBJ1-1
DNA: TGTGCCAGCACCGGGACAGGGGATAGGACTGAAGCTTTCTTT
CDR3: CASTGTGDRTEAFF

D: TRBD1
V: TRBV24-1
size: .
J: TRBJ2-7
DNA: TGTGCCACCAGTGATCCCAGACGGACAGGGGGCTACGAGCAGTACTTC
CDR3: CATSDPRRTGGYEQYF

D: .
V: TRBV7-2
size: .
J: TRBJ1-5
DNA: TGTGCCAACAGTAATACCCCAGGGAGCAATCAGCCCCAGCATTTT
CDR3: CANSNTPGSNQPQHF

D: .
V: TRBV4-3
size: .
J: TRBJ1-4
DNA: TGCGCCAGCAGCCACCCTCAGGGGTCCGGAGAAAAACTGTTTTTT
CDR3: CASSHPQGSGEKLFF

D: .
V: TRBV29-1
size: .
J: TRBJ2-4
DNA: TGCAGCGTTGGCCTAGAGGGGGTGCAGTACTTC
CDR3: CSVGLEGVQYF

D: TRBD2
V: TRBV10-3
size: .
J: TRBJ2-3
DNA: TGTGCCATCAGGCCCCGGGGTAGCGGGAACCAAGATACGCAGTATTTT
CDR3: CAIRPRGSGNQDTQYF

D: .
V: TRBV10-3
size: few
J: TRBJ1-6
DNA: TGTGCCGCCAGTGTGGGCTCCTATAATTCACCCCTCCACTTT
CDR3: CAASVGSYNSPLHF